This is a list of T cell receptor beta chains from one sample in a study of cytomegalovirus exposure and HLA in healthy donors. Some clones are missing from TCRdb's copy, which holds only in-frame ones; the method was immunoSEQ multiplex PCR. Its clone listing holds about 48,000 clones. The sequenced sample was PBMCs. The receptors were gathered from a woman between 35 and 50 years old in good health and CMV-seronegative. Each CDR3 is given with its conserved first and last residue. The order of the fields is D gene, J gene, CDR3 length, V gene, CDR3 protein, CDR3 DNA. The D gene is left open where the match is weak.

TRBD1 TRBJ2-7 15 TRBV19 CASSITGTGNIEQYF TGTGCCAGTAGTATTACCGGGACAGGGAATATCGAGCAGTACTTC
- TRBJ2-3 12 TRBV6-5 CASRTGADTQYF TGTGCCAGCCGTACGGGGGCAGATACGCAGTATTTT
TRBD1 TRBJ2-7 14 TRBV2 CASSGGQELREQYF TGTGCCAGCAGTGGGGGACAGGAGCTTCGCGAGCAGTACTTC
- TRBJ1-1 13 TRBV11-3 CASSPRGNTEAFF TGTGCCAGCAGCCCTCGGGGGAACACTGAAGCTTTCTTT
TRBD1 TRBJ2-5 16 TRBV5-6 CASSGYRGAERETQYF TGTGCCAGCAGCGGCTACAGGGGCGCTGAGCGGGAGACCCAGTACTTC
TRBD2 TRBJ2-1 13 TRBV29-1 CSVGGTSGNEQFF TGCAGCGTTGGAGGGACTAGCGGCAATGAGCAGTTCTTC
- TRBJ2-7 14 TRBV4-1 CASSARGRSHEQYF TGCGCCAGCAGCGCTCGGGGGAGGTCACACGAGCAGTACTTC
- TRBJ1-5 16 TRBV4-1 CASSQTDTPGNQPQHF TGCGCCAGCAGCCAGACGGACACCCCGGGCAATCAGCCCCAGCATTTT
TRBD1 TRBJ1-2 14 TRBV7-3 CASSPRTGDYGYTF TGTGCCAGCAGCCCACGGACAGGCGACTATGGCTACACCTTC
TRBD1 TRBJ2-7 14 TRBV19 CASSTGDRPYEQYF TGTGCCAGTAGTACCGGGGACAGACCCTACGAGCAGTACTTC
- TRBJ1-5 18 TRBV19 CASSLTGGRLYSNQPQHF TGTGCCAGTAGCCTTACTGGGGGCAGGTTGTATAGCAATCAGCCCCAGCATTTT
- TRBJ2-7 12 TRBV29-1 CSVLTDPYEQYF TGCAGCGTTTTAACAGATCCCTACGAGCAGTACTTC
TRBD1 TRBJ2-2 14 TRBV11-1 CASRQTGTTGELFF TGTGCCAGCAGGCAGACAGGGACCACCGGGGAGCTGTTTTTT
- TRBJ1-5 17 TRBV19 CASSIDGAGAWDQPQHF TGTGCCAGTAGTATAGATGGCGCAGGGGCATGGGATCAGCCCCAGCATTTT
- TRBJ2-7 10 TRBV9 CASSDKEQYF TGTGCCAGCAGCGATAAAGAGCAGTACTTC
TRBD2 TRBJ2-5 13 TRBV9 CASTSPGGETQYF TGTGCCAGCACGAGCCCGGGGGGGGAGACCCAGTACTTC
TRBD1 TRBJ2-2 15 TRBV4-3 CASSPGTGGTGELFF TGCGCCAGCAGCCCCGGGACAGGGGGCACCGGGGAGCTGTTTTTT
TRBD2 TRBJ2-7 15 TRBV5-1 CASSLDGTMYYEQYF TGCGCCAGCAGCTTGGATGGGACTATGTACTACGAGCAGTACTTC
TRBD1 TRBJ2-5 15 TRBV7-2 CASSLYAPGQGTQYF TGTGCCAGCAGCCTCTATGCCCCGGGACAGGGAACCCAGTACTTC
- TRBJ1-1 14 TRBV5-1 CASSLETMNTEAFF TGCGCCAGCAGCTTGGAGACAATGAACACTGAAGCTTTCTTT